This TCR beta chain was retrieved from a study of shared clonotypes between healthy human individuals. As regards this clone: What it binds is unknown.

Deep was the level at which the assay was run. TCRdb's copy holds only in-frame clones and misses some; the assay was immunoSEQ multiplex PCR. In the table there are around 610,000 clones, roughly 95% of which are singletons. The naive CD8 subset, CD45RO-negative cells positively selected for CCR7, excluded terminally differentiated effector memory CD45RA+ cells. V shed 0 bases and J 5 bases; nucleotides not matched to a gene: 4. The CDR3 totals 16 residues. CDR1 MDHEN and CDR2 SYDVKM come from the germline V gene. General study points: About 5% was the fraction of naive CD4 clonotypes found shared across several donors.

The origin of this receptor is a woman aged 25-40 years in good health. The sequencing sample was made of naive CD8+ T cells sorted from blood. The chain has TRBV28 and TRBJ1-5; TRBD1 matches 10 bases. In DNA form, the CDR3 reads TGTGCCAGCAGTTTATGGACAGGGGGCGGAGATCAGCCCCAGCATTTT. Translating gives CASSLWTGGGDQPQHF.